This entry lists 16 T cell receptor beta chains sequenced from one sample in a study of cytotoxic CD8 clonotypes in ibrutinib-treated CLL. Clones were sequenced by immunoSEQ multiplex PCR, and TCRdb holds only the in-frame ones, with some missing. The profile shows about 300,000 clones, roughly 67% of them singletons. This sample comprised PBMCs, obtained after 36 months of ibrutinib treatment. All receptors derive from a human donor with chronic lymphocytic leukemia.

The chain uses TRBV29-1 and TRBJ2-2; 7 nucleotides line up with TRBD2. The V segment lost 0 bases and the J segment 7 bases; nucleotides outside the gene matches: 8. This CDR3 is built from 15 residues. Per germline, CDR1 SQVTM and CDR2 ANQGSEA. CDR3: CSVEDGGGYHGELFF. DNA of the CDR3: TGCAGCGTTGAAGACGGGGGAGGGTACCACGGGGAGCTGTTTTTT.

The V and J genes are TRBV2 and TRBJ2-7, with D possibly matching TRBD1 (6 bases). The length of the CDR3 is 14 residues. CDR1 is SNHLY and CDR2 is FYNNEI in the germline V gene. The germline V and J ends were trimmed by 4 bases and 2 bases, with 12 bases remaining between them. The CDR3 region is CASSAETGAYEQYF. The CDR3 region has the DNA TGTGCCAGCAGTGCCGAGACAGGAGCCTACGAGCAGTACTTC.

The rearrangement uses TRBV29-1 and TRBJ2-5; D ambiguous. The germline gives CDR1 SQVTM, CDR2 ANQGSEA. The CDR3 is 14 residues long. V was cut by 4 bases and J by 1 base, with 13 bases left in between. The CDR3 spells CSVGAGPLQETQYF. The CDR3 nucleotides read TGCAGCGTTGGGGCCGGCCCCCTCCAAGAGACCCAGTACTTC. Full variable domain (remainder filled in from reference TRBV29-1 and TRBJ2-5): SAVISQKPSRDICQRGTSLTIQCQVDSQVTMMFWYRQQPGQSLTLIATANQGSEATYESGFVIDKFPISRPNLTFSTLTVSNMSPEDSSIYLCSVGAGPLQETQYFGPGTRLLVL.

The CDR3 nucleotides are TGCAGCGTTCGACAGGGCAAGGTTGAAAAACTGTTTTTT. Its translation is CSVRQGKVEKLFF. This rearrangement joins TRBV29-1 to TRBJ1-4; 7 nucleotides line up with TRBD1. This CDR3 has 13 amino acids. V trimming: 5 bases; J trimming: 7 bases; junction bases outside the gene matches: 7. Germline V gene data show CDR1 as SQVTM and CDR2 as ANQGSEA.

This clone was recorded only once. The same CDR3 also results from other DNA sequences found in this sample. The V gene is TRBV5-4, the J gene TRBJ2-7, with 10 bases that match TRBD2. The CDR3 covers 15 residues. CDR1 is SGHNT, CDR2 YYREEE, per germline (reference sequence). J lost 2 bases, V lost 0 bases, and 2 bases had no gene match. CDR3: CASSLGLAGAYEQYF. CDR3 DNA: TGTGCCAGCAGCTTGGGGCTAGCGGGGGCCTACGAGCAGTACTTC.

This clone was seen only once. CDR3 nucleotide sequence: TGTGCTAGTGGTTTGGCTCACCTAGCGGGGGGGCCAGGGAATGAGCAGTTCTTC. It yields the protein CASGLAHLAGGPGNEQFF. The chain couples TRBV12-5 to TRBJ2-1, with 12 positions matching TRBD2. The germline CDR1 and CDR2 sequences are LGHNT and FRNRAP. The V and J ends lost 1 base and 7 bases, in that order; junction bases with no gene match: 11. The CDR3 is made up of 18 amino acids.

The genes are TRBV2 and TRBJ2-2; D unresolved. Trimming left V 6 bases short and J 4 bases short, with 12 bases between. This CDR3 region has 14 residues. Germline V gene lookup returns CDR1 SNHLY and CDR2 FYNNEI. This CDR3 reads CASRYGGVTGELFF. The CDR3 DNA sequence: TGTGCCAGCAGGTACGGCGGAGTCACCGGGGAGCTGTTTTTT.

The CDR3 coding sequence is TGTGCCAGCAGTCGACTCAGCACAGATACGCAGTATTTT. This codes for CASSRLSTDTQYF. V usage is TRBV2 and J usage is TRBJ2-3, with no clear D. V was shortened by 5 bases and J by 0 bases, with 6 bases between the two germline ends. CDR1 and CDR2 (germline): SNHLY, FYNNEI. The CDR3 contains 13 residues.

This chain joins TRBV5-1 and TRBJ2-2, with 13 bases lining up with TRBD2. This CDR3 contains 18 residues. V lost 4 bases and J lost 7; bases outside the gene matches: 13. In germline, CDR1 is SGHRS, CDR2 YFSETQ. CDR3 sequence: CASSKLAGGPGIIGELFF. The CDR3, as DNA: TGCGCCAGCAGCAAACTAGCGGGAGGGCCTGGTATCATCGGGGAGCTGTTTTTT.

This chain links TRBV19 with TRBJ2-1; D gene ambiguous. V gave up 3 bases and J gave up 9 bases, with 18 bases separating them. Germline assignment: CDR1 LNHDA and CDR2 SQIVND (reference sequence). The length of the CDR3 is 15 residues. The CDR3 is CASSIDGLVGTEQFF. The CDR3 DNA sequence: TGTGCCAGTAGTATCGACGGTCTAGTCGGTACTGAGCAGTTCTTC.

CDR3 sequence (DNA): TGTGCCAGCAGAGCGAGGTCGACGAACTATGGCTACACCTTC. Translating gives CASRARSTNYGYTF. The chain links TRBV6-5 to TRBJ1-2; D is uncertain. Deletions cut 6 bases from V and 2 bases from J, with 13 bases between. The CDR3 consists of 14 residues. CDR1 and CDR2 from the germline V gene are MNHEY and SVGAGI.

The gene calls are TRBV10-3 and TRBJ2-2; perhaps TRBD2 as D (7 bases). This CDR3 is built from 19 residues. The germline gives CDR1 ENHRY, CDR2 SYGVKD. V was cut by 8 bases and J by 0 bases, with 25 bases left in between. The CDR3, as DNA: TGTGCCATCCTTAGGGAGGGACACAGGCTGGGGGCGAACACCGGGGAGCTGTTTTTT. Amino acids: CAILREGHRLGANTGELFF.

DNA of the CDR3: TGTGCCAGCAGACTGACAGGGGGCCATAGGAATGGCTACACCTTC. It yields the protein CASRLTGGHRNGYTF. The chain couples TRBV11-3 to TRBJ1-2, with TRBD1 matching over 10 bases. Germline CDR1 and CDR2: SGHNT and YENEEA. After removal of 6 bases from V and 6 bases from J, the junction contained 10 bases not matched to a gene. The CDR3 has 15 residues. The full variable domain, with the rest looked up from reference TRBV11-3 and TRBJ1-2, is EAGVVQSPRYKIIEKKQPVAFWCNPISGHNTLYWYLQNLGQGPELLIRYENEEAVDDSQLPKDRFSAERLKGVDSTLKIQPAELGDSAVYLCASRLTGGHRNGYTFGSGTRLTVV.

The sample holds a few counts of this clone. The V call is TRBV12-5, the J call TRBJ2-3; 10 positions agree with TRBD2. Germline V gene sequence: CDR1 LGHNT, CDR2 FRNRAP. This CDR3 has 17 residues. With V trimmed by 2 bases and J by 2 bases, 7 bases remained unmatched. CDR3 sequence: CASGLMASGSITDTQYF. The CDR3 nucleotides read TGTGCTAGTGGTTTGATGGCTAGCGGGAGTATCACAGATACGCAGTATTTT.

The genes are TRBV19 and TRBJ1-2, with D unresolved. The V end was cut by 2 bases, the J end by 3 bases, with 13 bases between. Germline CDR1 is LNHDA and CDR2 is SQIVND (reference sequence). This CDR3 spans 15 amino acids. DNA of the CDR3: TGTGCCAGTAGTATACTAGTTTGGGAGGACTATGGCTACACCTTC. Its translation: CASSILVWEDYGYTF.

This clone was seen at least ten times. The genes are TRBV20-1 and TRBJ2-5, with 7 nucleotides matching TRBD2. The ends lost 6 bases at V and 3 bases at J; junction bases unmatched: 1. The CDR3 loop spans 11 amino acids. In germline, CDR1 is DFQATT, CDR2 SNEGSKA (reference sequence). The CDR3 nucleotides read TGCAGTGCAGGGACTAAAGAGACCCAGTACTTC. It is translated as CSAGTKETQYF.